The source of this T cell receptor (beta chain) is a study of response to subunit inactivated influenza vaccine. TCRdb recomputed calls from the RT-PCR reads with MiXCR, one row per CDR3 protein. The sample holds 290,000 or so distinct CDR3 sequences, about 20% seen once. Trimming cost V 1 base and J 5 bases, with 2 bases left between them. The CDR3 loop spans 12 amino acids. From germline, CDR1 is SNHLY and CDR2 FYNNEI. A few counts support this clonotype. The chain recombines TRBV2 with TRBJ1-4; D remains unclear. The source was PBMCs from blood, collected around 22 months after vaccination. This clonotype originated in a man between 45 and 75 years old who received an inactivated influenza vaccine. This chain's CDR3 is CASSEENEKLFF. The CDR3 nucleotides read TGTGCCAGCAGTGAAGAGAATGAAAAACTGTTTTTT.